Below, 28 T cell receptor beta chains from the same sample are listed, as sequenced in a study of T cell changes during pregnancy in multiple sclerosis. Here immunoSEQ multiplex PCR was the method, and the copy in TCRdb shows in-frame clones only, minus some. Here the sample spans tens of thousands of clones, over 80% being singletons. Sequences were derived from CD8+ T cells from peripheral blood mononuclear cells, sampled in the third trimester of pregnancy. These receptor sequences come from a female donor in good health, enrolled as a control in a pregnancy study.

This rearrangement joins TRBV19 to TRBJ2-3; TRBD2 matches at 9 bases. Trimming removed 8 bases from V and 5 bases from J; junction bases left unmatched: 8. The CDR3 totals 14 residues. Germline CDR1 and CDR2: LNHDA and SQIVND (reference sequence). Here the CDR3 DNA reads TGTGCCAGTGGAGGCGGGGGGGCCCTAGATACGCAGTATTTT. It is translated as CASGGGGALDTQYF.

Sample share makes this clone medium-sized. The chain joins TRBV4-3 to TRBJ1-2; weak D call: TRBD1 (5 bases). V lost 0 bases to trimming and J lost 11 bases, with 13 bases between them. The CDR3 contains 13 residues. Looked up from germline, CDR1 is LGHNA and CDR2 is YSLEER. CDR3 loop: CASSQEGYGAYTF. CDR3 coding DNA: TGCGCCAGCAGCCAAGAAGGATATGGGGCTTACACCTTC.

This chain links TRBV4-1 with TRBJ2-7; 7 bases align to TRBD1. V lost 0 bases, J lost 8 bases, and 13 bases stayed unmatched. CDR3 length: 16 residues. Looked up from germline, CDR1 is MGHRA and CDR2 is YSYEKL. The CDR3 nucleotides read TGCGCCAGCAGCCAAGATTTAGGGACAGACCTTCAGCAGCAGTACTTC. Its translation: CASSQDLGTDLQQQYF.

The V call is TRBV4-3, the J call TRBJ1-3; D is ambiguous. The germline V and J ends were trimmed by 1 base and 0 bases, with 7 bases remaining between them. The germline CDR1 and CDR2 sequences are LGHNA and YSLEER. There are 15 residues in the CDR3. The CDR3 loop is CASSQGLSSGNTIYF. DNA for the CDR3: TGCGCCAGCAGCCAAGGTCTGAGCTCTGGAAACACCATATATTTT.

J is TRBJ1-2 and V is TRBV19, with D maybe TRBD1 (5 bases). The CDR3 has 12 amino acids. The ends were cut back, 6 bases at V and 1 base at J, with 6 bases in the middle. Germline V gives CDR1 LNHDA, CDR2 SQIVND (reference sequence). The CDR3 loop reads CASRQVNYGYTF. The CDR3 DNA follows: TGTGCCAGTAGACAGGTTAACTATGGCTACACCTTC.

CDR3 coding DNA: TGTGCCAGCAGTTACTCACGAGGGATTGGTTCACCCCTCCACTTT. Protein: CASSYSRGIGSPLHF. The J gene is TRBJ1-6, the V gene TRBV6-5; D remains unclear. The CDR3 covers 15 residues. The V end lost 0 bases, the J end lost 9 bases, and 12 bases lay between the germline ends. Germline CDR1 is MNHEY and CDR2 is SVGAGI.

The chain uses TRBV25-1 and TRBJ2-5; D remains ambiguous. Germline assignment: CDR1 MGHDK and CDR2 SYGVNS. The CDR3 totals 13 residues. Trimming left V 2 bases short and J 3 bases short, with 7 bases between. The CDR3 spells CASSERLEETQYF. CDR3 in DNA: TGTGCCAGCAGTGAACGGCTAGAAGAGACCCAGTACTTC.

The chain employs TRBV5-4 and TRBJ2-6; no reliable D call. CDR3 length equals 12 residues. Germline loops: CDR1 SGHNT, CDR2 YYREEE (reference sequence). The V end lost 7 bases, the J end lost 2 bases, and 4 bases lay between the germline ends. The CDR3 reads CASVTGANVLTF. DNA for the CDR3: TGTGCCAGCGTAACTGGGGCCAACGTCCTGACTTTC.

This sequence joins TRBV9 and TRBJ1-1; 8 positions match TRBD1. The junction had 4 bases not matched to a gene; V was cut back by 3 bases and J by 0 bases. The CDR3 covers 15 residues. CDR1 and CDR2 from the germline V gene are SGDLS and YYNGEE. The CDR3 is CASSGTGRMNTEAFF. The CDR3 DNA is TGTGCCAGCAGCGGGACAGGGAGGATGAACACTGAAGCTTTCTTT.

The chain links TRBV7-9 to TRBJ1-1, with TRBD1 identical over 7 bases. The V gene's germline CDR1 is SEHNR and CDR2 FQNEAQ (reference sequence). This CDR3 comprises 15 residues. Trimming at V came to 4 bases and at J to 1 base, leaving 6 bases not matched to a gene. The CDR3 region is CASSSYTGANTEAFF. CDR3 DNA: TGTGCCAGCAGCTCCTATACAGGGGCGAACACTGAAGCTTTCTTT.

The rearrangement uses TRBV4-3 and TRBJ1-1, with D uncertain. Germline loops: CDR1 LGHNA, CDR2 YSLEER. The CDR3 is made up of 15 amino acids. The ends were cut back, 3 bases at V and 1 base at J, with 12 bases in the middle. Here the CDR3 reads CASSHLGEGNTEAFF. The DNA for the CDR3 is TGCGCCAGCAGCCACCTCGGAGAGGGGAACACTGAAGCTTTCTTT.

The chain is built from TRBV27 and TRBJ1-2, with D unresolved. Trimming shortened V by 8 bases and J by 2 bases, and 15 bases separated the two germline ends. This CDR3 spans 14 amino acids. The germline gives CDR1 MNHEY, CDR2 SMNVEV (reference sequence). The CDR3 here is CASSGEGENYGYTF. CDR3 bases: TGTGCCAGCTCCGGGGAGGGAGAAAACTATGGCTACACCTTC.

The rearrangement uses TRBV9 and TRBJ2-3, with 8 positions matching TRBD1. The V segment lost 4 bases and the J segment 1 base; nucleotides outside the gene matches: 5. The length of the CDR3 is 15 residues. Germline V gene lookup returns CDR1 SGDLS and CDR2 YYNGEE. CDR3 sequence reads: CASSLQGDGTDTQYF. In DNA form, the CDR3 reads TGTGCCAGCAGCCTACAGGGGGATGGCACAGATACGCAGTATTTT. The variable domain in full, with the rest retrieved from reference TRBV9 and TRBJ2-3, is DSGVTQTPKHLITATGQRVTLRCSPRSGDLSVYWYQQSLDQGLQFLIQYYNGEERAKGNILERFSAQQFPDLHSELNLSSLELGDSALYFCASSLQGDGTDTQYFGPGTRLTVL.

V gene TRBV7-2 combines with J gene TRBJ1-1, with D perhaps matching TRBD1 (6 bases). Trimming pared 3 bases from V and 1 base from J, leaving 12 bases between. Germline V gives CDR1 SGHTA, CDR2 FQGNSA. The CDR3 spans 15 residues. The CDR3 region is CASSFYRERNTEAFF. Written as DNA, the CDR3 is TGTGCCAGCAGCTTTTACAGGGAGCGGAACACTGAAGCTTTCTTT.

The chain is built from TRBV5-5 and TRBJ2-7, with 7 bases identical to TRBD1. CDR3 length: 14 residues. CDR1 and CDR2 from the germline V gene are SGHKS and YYEKEE (reference sequence). The V gene end was trimmed by 4 bases and the J gene end by 3 bases; junction bases not matched to a gene: 7. The DNA of the CDR3 is TGTGCCAGCAGCGCAACCGGGACAGTCTACGAGCAGTACTTC. Translated: CASSATGTVYEQYF. The full variable domain, with the rest looked up from reference TRBV5-5 and TRBJ2-7, is DAGVTQSPTHLIKTRGQQVTLRCSPISGHKSVSWYQQVLGQGPQFIFQYYEKEERGRGNFPDRFSARQFPNYSSELNVNALLLGDSALYLCASSATGTVYEQYFGPGTRLTVT.

The rearrangement joins TRBV5-1 to TRBJ2-1; no firm D call. The CDR3 spans 13 residues. The germline V gene encodes CDR1 SGHRS and CDR2 YFSETQ. V dropped 1 base and J dropped 5 bases, with 7 bases sitting between them. The DNA for the CDR3 is TGCGCCAGCAGCTTGTATGAGGACAATGAGCAGTTCTTC. It specifies CASSLYEDNEQFF.

The rearrangement joins TRBV5-1 to TRBJ2-7; TRBD2 aligns across 7 bases. V trimming: 0 bases; J trimming: 0 bases; junction bases outside the gene matches: 3. This CDR3 has 15 amino acids. Germline loops: CDR1 SGHRS, CDR2 YFSETQ. The CDR3 nucleotides are TGCGCCAGCAGCTTGGTATCTAGCGGCTCCTACGAGCAGTACTTC. Amino acids: CASSLVSSGSYEQYF.

The gene calls are TRBV4-2 and TRBJ1-1; D uncertain. V lost 7 bases to trimming and J lost 1 base, with 10 bases between them. CDR1 and CDR2 (germline): LGHNA, YNFKEQ. The CDR3 spans 13 residues. CDR3 DNA: TGTGCCAGCACCATGGAGTCGAACACTGAAGCTTTCTTT. Translated, it gives CASTMESNTEAFF.

The gene calls are TRBV6-6 and TRBJ1-1; 8 bases agree with TRBD1. Germline V gene lookup returns CDR1 MNHNY and CDR2 SVGAGI (reference sequence). Germline trimming cut 0 bases from V and 2 bases from J; bases unmatched to any gene: 2. The CDR3 has 15 amino acids. The CDR3 region is CASSYSTGANTEAFF. CDR3 sequence (DNA): TGTGCCAGCAGTTACTCGACAGGGGCCAACACTGAAGCTTTCTTT.

The V gene is TRBV7-8, the J gene TRBJ2-3; 10 nucleotides match TRBD1. J gave up 5 bases and V 5 bases, and 7 bases lay outside the gene matches. CDR1 SGHVS and CDR2 FQNEAQ come from the germline V gene. This CDR3 comprises 15 residues. The CDR3 loop is CASSTGTGAEDTQYF. The CDR3 coding sequence is TGTGCCAGCAGCACGGGGACAGGGGCGGAAGATACGCAGTATTTT.

J is TRBJ2-7 and V is TRBV27, with D possibly being TRBD2 (6 bases). In germline, CDR1 is MNHEY, CDR2 SMNVEV (reference sequence). V was trimmed by 2 bases and J by 6 bases, leaving 11 bases between them. This CDR3 has 13 residues. The CDR3, as DNA: TGTGCCAGCAGTTTAGGGGGGAACGGCGAGCAGTACTTC. Protein sequence: CASSLGGNGEQYF.

The V and J genes are TRBV10-3 and TRBJ2-7; 14 nucleotides align to TRBD2. The CDR3 is 14 amino acids. In germline, CDR1 is ENHRY, CDR2 SYGVKD. Losses at the gene ends were 8 bases for V and 0 bases for J; bases not matched to a gene: 0. Here the CDR3 DNA reads TGTGCCATCGGGACTAGCGGGGGCTCCTACGAGCAGTACTTC. Protein sequence: CAIGTSGGSYEQYF.

The chain combines TRBV14 with TRBJ2-1; 7 nucleotides align to TRBD1. The CDR3 consists of 17 residues. The germline gives CDR1 SGHDN, CDR2 FVKESK. Trimming at V came to 4 bases and at J to 6 bases, leaving 15 bases not matched to a gene. CDR3 sequence reads: CASSRRPPGGFGNEQFF. The CDR3 nucleotides are TGTGCCAGCAGCCGACGCCCTCCAGGGGGTTTTGGCAATGAGCAGTTCTTC.

The rearrangement joins TRBV5-8 to TRBJ1-3; no firm D call. Trimming stripped 4 bases from V and 0 bases from J, with 14 bases between. CDR3 length: 16 residues. The germline V gene has CDR1 SGHTS and CDR2 YDEGEE. CDR3 amino acids: CASSLVGVDSGNTIYF. In nucleotides, the CDR3 is TGTGCCAGCAGCCTAGTCGGGGTTGACTCTGGAAACACCATATATTTT.

The chain has TRBV5-4 and TRBJ2-5, with TRBD2 matching over 12 bases. Germline CDR1 and CDR2: SGHNT and YYREEE (reference sequence). This CDR3 contains 15 residues. The trim removed 0 bases at V and 4 bases at J, leaving 1 base unmatched. The CDR3 loop reads CASSLASGGVETQYF. CDR3 nucleotides: TGTGCCAGCAGCTTGGCTAGCGGGGGGGTAGAGACCCAGTACTTC. The variable domain in full, with the rest retrieved from reference TRBV5-4 and TRBJ2-5, is ETGVTQSPTHLIKTRGQQVTLRCSSQSGHNTVSWYQQALGQGPQFIFQYYREEENGRGNFPPRFSGLQFPNYSSELNVNALELDDSALYLCASSLASGGVETQYFGPGTRLLVL.

The genes are TRBV19 and TRBJ1-1, with D tentatively TRBD1 (5 bases). The CDR3 runs to 15 residues. V was trimmed by 2 bases and J by 0 bases, leaving 10 bases between them. Germline CDR1 reads LNHDA; CDR2 reads SQIVND (reference sequence). The CDR3 DNA is TGTGCCAGTAGTATACAGGGATTCATGAACACTGAAGCTTTCTTT. Its translation: CASSIQGFMNTEAFF.

The chain joins TRBV7-6 to TRBJ1-1; no clear D gene. The CDR3 consists of 13 residues. CDR1 is SGHVS, CDR2 FNYEAQ, per germline. Trimming shortened V by 1 base and J by 8 bases, and 11 bases separated the two germline ends. CDR3 nucleotides: TGTGCCAGCAGCTTAGGTGCAGAGGGAGAAGCTTTCTTT. Its protein product is CASSLGAEGEAFF.

This chain links TRBV5-4 with TRBJ1-5; TRBD1 is a possible D gene (5 bases). Trimming took off 4 bases at V and 4 bases at J, with 15 bases between the two ends. The CDR3 contains 15 residues. The germline V gene encodes CDR1 SGHNT and CDR2 YYREEE (reference sequence). CDR3 amino acids: CASSPDRAPNQPQHF. The CDR3 DNA reads as TGTGCCAGCAGCCCAGACAGAGCCCCTAATCAGCCCCAGCATTTT.